This entry lists 30 T cell receptor beta chains sequenced from one sample in a study of beta chain features in type 1 diabetes. Antigens for these TCRs are unknown. The authors reverse transcribed all of the isolated RNA, so sequencing captured expressed TCRB transcripts. Repertoires were generated with immunoSEQ multiplex PCR, while TCRdb's copy carries only in-frame clones and drops some. In the table there are around 70,000 clones, roughly half of which are singletons. Study results and caveats: TCRB CDR3s from Type 1 diabetes patients were moderately but significantly shorter in all four CD4+ subsets.

Material for sequencing was central memory CD4+ T cells from blood. The origin of the receptors is a man aged 25 to 40 with type 1 diabetes.

The chain uses TRBV19 and TRBJ1-5, with TRBD1 matching over 7 bases. Germline CDR1 and CDR2: LNHDA and SQIVND (reference sequence). V trimming: 6 bases; J trimming: 2 bases; junction bases outside the gene matches: 7. The CDR3 extends over 15 amino acids. Here the CDR3 DNA reads TGTGCCAGTAGCCCCGACAGGGAGGGCAATCAGCCCCAGCATTTT. Encoded protein: CASSPDREGNQPQHF.

This chain joins TRBV25-1 and TRBJ2-2, with 8 bases that match TRBD1. V shed 4 bases, J shed 4 bases, and the junction held 8 bases outside the gene matches. From germline, CDR1 is MGHDK and CDR2 SYGVNS. The CDR3 extends over 16 amino acids. CDR3 residues: CASSGGQGPSTGELFF. For the CDR3, the DNA is TGTGCCAGCAGTGGCGGACAGGGTCCGAGCACCGGGGAGCTGTTTTTT.

V gene TRBV21-1 combines with J gene TRBJ2-1; TRBD2, the table's D call, was not compared with the DNA. TRBV21-1 is recorded as a pseudogene. This CDR3 contains 18 residues. This chain's CDR3 is CASTRTSGSVRAGNEQFF. The DNA for the CDR3 is TGTGCCAGCACCAGGACTAGCGGGAGCGTTCGGGCAGGCAATGAGCAGTTCTTC.

This clone was picked up one time. This sequence joins TRBV6-1 and TRBJ1-5; D gene unclear. Germline V gene data show CDR1 as MNHNS and CDR2 as SASEGT. Between the trimmed V and J ends, which lost 6 bases and 6 bases, there was a span of 18 bases. This CDR3 is 15 amino acids long. CDR3 in amino acids: CASRLDSGGGQPQHF. CDR3 DNA: TGTGCCAGCAGACTAGACTCCGGCGGCGGTCAGCCCCAGCATTTT.

The chain recombines TRBV9 with TRBJ2-2; possible D gene TRBD2, 6 bases. CDR1 is SGDLS, CDR2 YYNGEE, per germline. The CDR3 consists of 16 residues. V gave up 3 bases and J gave up 5 bases, with 17 bases separating them. The CDR3 bases are TGTGCCAGCAGCGCCTTTAGCGGAGCGGGTACCGGGGAGCTGTTTTTT. Protein: CASSAFSGAGTGELFF. Supplemented by reference TRBV9 and TRBJ2-2, the full variable domain reads DSGVTQTPKHLITATGQRVTLRCSPRSGDLSVYWYQQSLDQGLQFLIQYYNGEERAKGNILERFSAQQFPDLHSELNLSSLELGDSALYFCASSAFSGAGTGELFFGEGSRLTVL.

The V call is TRBV29-1, the J call TRBJ2-7; 10 positions match TRBD2. Germline CDR1 is SQVTM and CDR2 is ANQGSEA. V lost 4 bases, J lost 3 bases, and 0 bases stayed unmatched. This CDR3 region has 12 residues. The CDR3: CSVASGSYEQYF. In DNA, the CDR3 is TGCAGCGTTGCTAGCGGGAGCTACGAGCAGTACTTC.

The CDR3 reads CASSPGDREDSPLHF. CDR3 nucleotides: TGCGCCAGCAGCCCGGGAGACAGGGAGGACTCACCCCTCCACTTT. V and J are TRBV5-1 and TRBJ1-6, with TRBD1 matching over 7 bases. Germline CDR1 reads SGHRS; CDR2 reads YFSETQ. CDR3 length: 15 amino acids. V lost 4 bases, J lost 10 bases, and 11 bases stayed unmatched.

This chain connects TRBV11-2 to TRBJ1-6; TRBD1 aligns across 10 bases. V gave up 5 bases and J gave up 11 bases; unmatched junction bases: 9. CDR3 length: 15 amino acids. CDR1 and CDR2 (germline): SGHAT, FQNNGV. CDR3 loop: CASSTGTGALPPLHF. CDR3 bases: TGTGCCAGCAGCACCGGGACAGGGGCCCTACCACCCCTCCACTTT.

There are a few counts of this clone. The chain has TRBV7-8 and TRBJ2-7; TRBD2 is a possible D gene (6 bases). Between the trimmed V and J ends, which lost 7 bases and 3 bases, there was a span of 10 bases. The length of the CDR3 is 12 residues. CDR1 SGHVS and CDR2 FQNEAQ come from the germline V gene. CDR3 coding DNA: TGTGCCAGCACGGCGGGACGCTACGAGCAGTACTTC. Its translation: CASTAGRYEQYF.

This rearrangement joins TRBV5-8 to TRBJ2-1; 9 bases agree with TRBD1. The CDR3 spans 16 residues. J gave up 4 bases and V 0 bases, and 5 bases lay outside the gene matches. Germline V gene lookup returns CDR1 SGHTS and CDR2 YDEGEE. DNA of the CDR3: TGTGCCAGCAGCTTGGAGACAGGGGGGTTGTACAATGAGCAGTTCTTC. Its translation is CASSLETGGLYNEQFF. The complete variable domain, with remaining parts taken from reference TRBV5-8 and TRBJ2-1, reads EAGVTQSPTHLIKTRGQQATLRCSPISGHTSVYWYQQALGLGLQFLLWYDEGEERNRGNFPPRFSGRQFPNYSSELNVNALELEDSALYLCASSLETGGLYNEQFFGPGTRLTVL.

The table lists this clone with a few counts. The chain links TRBV25-1 to TRBJ1-3; 10 bases agree with TRBD1. Germline CDR1 reads MGHDK; CDR2 reads SYGVNS. This CDR3 is 17 amino acids long. The junction had 6 bases not matched to a gene; V was cut back by 1 base and J by 3 bases. The CDR3 bases are TGTGCCAGCAGTGAATGGGGGACAGGGGCTAGTGGAAACACCATATATTTT. Its translation: CASSEWGTGASGNTIYF.

The chain uses TRBV9 and TRBJ1-2; 7 bases match TRBD1. Germline CDR1 reads SGDLS; CDR2 reads YYNGEE. The CDR3 has 14 amino acids. V lost 2 bases to trimming and J lost 6 bases; unmatched junction nucleotides: 7. CDR3 nucleotides: TGTGCCAGCAGCGTCCTAGGGGGCTTAGATGGCTACACCTTC. It codes for CASSVLGGLDGYTF. The full variable domain, its missing parts supplied by reference TRBV9 and TRBJ1-2, is DSGVTQTPKHLITATGQRVTLRCSPRSGDLSVYWYQQSLDQGLQFLIQYYNGEERAKGNILERFSAQQFPDLHSELNLSSLELGDSALYFCASSVLGGLDGYTFGSGTRLTVV.

This clone has just a few counts. CDR3 residues: CASSLVGPTEAFF. The CDR3 DNA is TGTGCCAGCAGCTTGGTGGGGCCCACTGAAGCTTTCTTT. The V and J genes are TRBV11-2 and TRBJ1-1, with a possible D match to TRBD1 (5 bases). The CDR3 is made up of 13 amino acids. In germline, CDR1 is SGHAT, CDR2 FQNNGV. The V end was cut by 3 bases, the J end by 4 bases, with 9 bases between.

This clone was observed a few times. The V call is TRBV19, the J call TRBJ2-7; 8 bases agree with TRBD1. The CDR3 runs 15 residues. Per the germline V gene, CDR1 is LNHDA and CDR2 is SQIVND (reference sequence). V gave up 4 bases and J gave up 5 bases; unmatched junction bases: 10. CDR3 protein: CASSTPRGRPHEQYF. CDR3 DNA sequence: TGTGCCAGTAGTACGCCCAGGGGGCGTCCCCACGAGCAGTACTTC.

V gene TRBV29-1 combines with J gene TRBJ1-4; D gene uncertain. The germline gives CDR1 SQVTM, CDR2 ANQGSEA. The CDR3 loop spans 10 amino acids. V was pared by 4 bases and J by 13 bases, with 10 bases between. The chain's CDR3 is CSVVLVRLFF. The CDR3 nucleotides are TGCAGCGTTGTCTTAGTGAGACTGTTTTTT.

This chain joins TRBV28 and TRBJ1-1, with D unresolved. V lost 6 bases and J 9 bases, leaving 14 bases between the germline ends. Germline V gene lookup returns CDR1 MDHEN and CDR2 SYDVKM. The CDR3 is 12 amino acids. In DNA, the CDR3 is TGTGCCAGCAGCGTCCGGGAACTAAAAGCTTTCTTT. Encoded protein: CASSVRELKAFF.

This chain uses TRBV5-6 with TRBJ2-1, with D possibly being TRBD2 (6 bases). The germline CDR1 and CDR2 sequences are SGHDT and YYEEEE. The CDR3 covers 14 residues. Trimming stripped 7 bases from V and 0 bases from J, with 11 bases between. This CDR3 reads CASRRGSSYNEQFF. In DNA form, the CDR3 reads TGTGCCAGCCGCCGGGGGAGCTCCTACAATGAGCAGTTCTTC.

This chain joins TRBV2 and TRBJ2-7; possible D gene TRBD2, 7 bases. This CDR3 comprises 13 residues. Germline V gene sequence: CDR1 SNHLY, CDR2 FYNNEI. Trimming shortened V by 3 bases and J by 7 bases, and 13 bases separated the two germline ends. For the CDR3, the DNA is TGTGCCAGCAGTGACGCGGGGGCCGGGGAGCAGTACTTC. This translates into CASSDAGAGEQYF.

The chain couples TRBV2 to TRBJ1-5, with 8 bases lining up with TRBD1. The CDR3 is made up of 15 amino acids. V dropped 0 bases and J dropped 6; count of bases not matched to a gene: 4. Per germline, CDR1 SNHLY and CDR2 FYNNEI. This CDR3 is CASSEARQGRQPQHF. The CDR3 nucleotides read TGTGCCAGCAGTGAAGCCCGACAGGGGCGTCAGCCCCAGCATTTT.

This clone appeared many times. The chain recombines TRBV25-1 with TRBJ2-6, with unresolved D. Germline V lookup: CDR1 MGHDK, CDR2 SYGVNS. This CDR3 is 13 amino acids long. Between the trimmed V and J ends, which lost 8 bases and 0 bases, there was a span of 5 bases. As DNA, the CDR3 is TGTGCCAGCGTAGACTCTGGGGCCAACGTCCTGACTTTC. Protein sequence: CASVDSGANVLTF.

The rearrangement links TRBV5-1 to TRBJ1-1; D not certain. CDR1 and CDR2 from the germline V gene are SGHRS and YFSETQ. Between the trimmed V and J ends, which lost 0 bases and 2 bases, there was a span of 8 bases. This CDR3 is built from 14 residues. CDR3 loop: CASSLELFNTEAFF. CDR3 DNA sequence: TGCGCCAGCAGCTTGGAACTGTTCAACACTGAAGCTTTCTTT.

This clone was seen more than once but under ten times. The rearrangement uses TRBV7-9 and TRBJ2-1, with TRBD1 matching 7 bases. CDR3 length equals 15 residues. The germline V gene has CDR1 SEHNR and CDR2 FQNEAQ (reference sequence). The V gene end was trimmed by 4 bases and the J gene end by 6 bases; junction bases not matched to a gene: 9. The CDR3 coding sequence is TGTGCCAGCAGCTCCCTTACAGGGGTAATCAATGAGCAGTTCTTC. This codes for CASSSLTGVINEQFF.

V is TRBV18 and J is TRBJ2-7, with D perhaps matching TRBD1 (6 bases). The germline V gene has CDR1 KGHSH and CDR2 LQKENI. V was trimmed by 3 bases and J by 2 bases, leaving 14 bases between them. The CDR3 length is 15 residues. The CDR3: CASSPTGTRAYEQYF. The CDR3 nucleotides read TGTGCCAGCTCACCGACCGGGACACGGGCCTACGAGCAGTACTTC.

This chain links TRBV7-2 with TRBJ2-5, with TRBD2 matching 13 bases. Germline loops: CDR1 SGHTA, CDR2 FQGNSA. J was trimmed by 0 bases and V by 0 bases; bases with no gene match: 7. The CDR3 runs to 19 residues. CDR3 bases: TGTGCCAGCAGCTTAGCCGGAAAGACTAGCGGGAGGTACCAAGAGACCCAGTACTTC. Residues: CASSLAGKTSGRYQETQYF.

The rearrangement joins TRBV30 to TRBJ2-2; 7 positions match TRBD2. CDR3 length: 17 amino acids. CDR1 is GTSNPN, CDR2 SVGIG, per germline (reference sequence). J was trimmed by 3 bases and V by 3 bases; bases with no gene match: 13. The CDR3 coding sequence is TGTGCCTGGAGGTCGGCTAGCGGAAGAGGGTACACCGGGGAGCTGTTTTTT. Translated, it gives CAWRSASGRGYTGELFF.

The chain links TRBV11-2 to TRBJ1-2; D gene unclear. This CDR3 region has 13 residues. V dropped 2 bases and J dropped 1 base, with 5 bases sitting between them. Germline CDR1 and CDR2: SGHAT and FQNNGV. CDR3 DNA sequence: TGTGCCAGCAGCTTAACTGTTAACTATGGCTACACCTTC. This codes for CASSLTVNYGYTF.

V usage is TRBV2 and J usage is TRBJ2-1; TRBD2 might be the D (6 bases). The CDR3 extends over 15 amino acids. Trimming shortened V by 3 bases and J by 3 bases, and 12 bases separated the two germline ends. The germline V gene encodes CDR1 SNHLY and CDR2 FYNNEI. For the CDR3, the DNA is TGTGCCAGCAGTGAGGTTGGCGGGAACTACAATGAGCAGTTCTTC. This translates into CASSEVGGNYNEQFF.

The chain combines TRBV6-5 with TRBJ2-3; D gene uncertain. In germline, CDR1 is MNHEY, CDR2 SVGAGI. The CDR3 runs 15 residues. V lost 7 bases and J lost 1, with 15 bases in between. CDR3 coding DNA: TGTGCCAGCAAGCGATCCTTGTACGGCACAGATACGCAGTATTTT. This sequence encodes CASKRSLYGTDTQYF.

This clone has more than one count but fewer than ten. The chain couples TRBV30 to TRBJ2-2; D is uncertain. V dropped 1 base and J dropped 3 bases, with 9 bases sitting between them. CDR1 is GTSNPN, CDR2 SVGIG, per germline (reference sequence). This CDR3 has 14 residues. In DNA form, the CDR3 reads TGTGCCTGGAGTGGGCTAGATTACACCGGGGAGCTGTTTTTT. Translating it yields CAWSGLDYTGELFF.

This clone was counted only a few times. The CDR3 DNA is TGTGCCAGCAGTGCTACTAGCAACAATTACAATGAGCAGTTCTTC. This encodes CASSATSNNYNEQFF. V and J are TRBV6-1 and TRBJ2-1; possible D gene TRBD2, 6 bases. This CDR3 spans 15 amino acids. Trimming stripped 4 bases from V and 4 bases from J, with 14 bases between. CDR1 and CDR2 from the germline V gene are MNHNS and SASEGT.